This TCR beta chain was sequenced for a study of early T cells in non-severe SARS-CoV-2 infection. Study background: Chains were unpaired, as sequencing was done on bulk RNA from unsorted whole blood.

Unique molecular identifiers (one per individual cDNA molecule) were attached. TCRdb reanalysed the 5' RACE reads using MiXCR and keeps one entry per CDR3 protein. The sample comprises around 70,000 distinct CDR3 sequences, more than 10% of which are singletons, and around 4% rests with the top ten. Study-wide results and caveats: A preference for anti-spike CD8 responses marked VDJdb matching, which missed private and CD4 specificities.

Germline CDR1 and CDR2: DFQATT and SNEGSKA (reference sequence). This CDR3 is built from 17 residues. Trimming took 0 bases from V and 5 from J, leaving 21 bases between them. In the case of this clonotype: Antigen unknown.

The receptor comes from an adult who was a healthcare worker with PCR-confirmed SARS-CoV-2 infection or an uninfected control (not recorded which). The J gene is TRBJ2-3, the V gene TRBV20-1; no firm D call. The source material was whole blood. The CDR3 sequence: CSARDMTGLRWIDTQYF. The DNA for the CDR3 is TGCAGTGCTAGAGATATGACGGGCCTCCGGTGGATAGATACGCAGTATTTT.